This T cell receptor (beta chain) was obtained from a study of CD39 and CD103 CD8 tumor-infiltrating T cells (dated by TCRdb to the late 2010s). Some background on the complete study: Repertoire comparisons were shown for an HPV-positive HNSCC, an HPV-negative HNSCC, an ovarian cancer and a melanoma patient. Deep sequencing of TCRbeta CDR3 was used to compare the repertoires of CD8 TIL subsets, defined by CD103 and CD39, with those of peripheral memory CD8 T cells. What the authors observed across the whole study: DP TIL clonotypes were rarely found in blood or uninvolved lymph node, whereas DN TIL clonotypes largely overlapped peripheral memory CD8 repertoires. Compared with DN and SP CD8 TILs and with blood memory CD8 T cells, DP CD8 TILs appeared more oligoclonal, with the top 30 clonotypes covering roughly 55-90%.

The junction shows trimming of 5 bases on V and 2 bases on J, plus 16 bases between the germline ends. Its CDR3 holds 15 amino acids, cysteine through phenylalanine. The CDR3 DNA has 45 bases and is translated from base 1. The germline V gene (reference sequence) sets CDR1 to MNHEY and CDR2 to SMNVEV. From around 10,000 to 100,000 sorted cells per subset, genomic DNA was extracted using the DNeasy Blood and Tissue Kit. The immunoSEQ service sequenced and mapped the TCRbeta V-J or V-D-J regions, with each sample reaching coverage above 8x. The original pipeline was this. Only productive rearrangements exported from the immunoSEQ Analyzer platform were analyzed, with clonality assessed on the 500 most abundant clones. The Morisita-Horn similarity index and the Jaccard index were used to quantify repertoire overlap between populations. In about six cancer patients, Morisita-Horn similarity was measured between the TCR repertoires of CD8 T-cell subsets. This immuneACCESS table, as held by TCRdb, lists in-frame sequences with V and J called but not all clones. Of the missing ones, under half trace to an unresolved V gene in checked studies; the others have no known cause. The V and J calls and clone size come from that table; D and trimming were worked out from the DNA. The sample table records roughly 15,000 clones; around nine tenths of these occur just once. Of the sample, more than 3.5% falls within the top ten clones.

Remarks on this clone: What antigen it recognizes has not been identified. Per-nucleotide qualities are absent, and no much larger clonotype sits a single base away.

Patients were not receiving therapy at sample collection, though earlier treatments ranged from chemotherapy, radiotherapy, surgery and immunotherapy to none. After thawing, cells went through T lymphocyte enrichment using a negative-selection kit, with EpCAM beads added for tumor-infiltrating lymphocytes. Memory CD8 T cells were sorted using a CD8+CD4-CD45RA- gate, without regard to whether the cells expressed CCR7. Peripheral blood mononuclear cells were isolated by Ficoll-Paque PLUS gradient and cryopreserved before analysis. Populations were sorted to around 99% purity on a FACSAria II, and cell pellets were frozen for TCR sequencing without culture.

The clonotype originates from a human donor with head and neck squamous cell carcinoma. Recombination linked TRBV27 to TRBJ2-7, with no confidently assigned D gene. Sample: CD8+ T cells sorted from blood. Sample cell subset or site, as interpreted from the label and publication: total memory CD8 T cells (CD45RA-CCR7+/-) from blood or uninvolved lymph node. CDR3 reads: CASSPADGKTYEQYF. The nucleotides are TGTGCCAGCAGTCCCGCGGACGGAAAGACCTACGAGCAGTACTTC.